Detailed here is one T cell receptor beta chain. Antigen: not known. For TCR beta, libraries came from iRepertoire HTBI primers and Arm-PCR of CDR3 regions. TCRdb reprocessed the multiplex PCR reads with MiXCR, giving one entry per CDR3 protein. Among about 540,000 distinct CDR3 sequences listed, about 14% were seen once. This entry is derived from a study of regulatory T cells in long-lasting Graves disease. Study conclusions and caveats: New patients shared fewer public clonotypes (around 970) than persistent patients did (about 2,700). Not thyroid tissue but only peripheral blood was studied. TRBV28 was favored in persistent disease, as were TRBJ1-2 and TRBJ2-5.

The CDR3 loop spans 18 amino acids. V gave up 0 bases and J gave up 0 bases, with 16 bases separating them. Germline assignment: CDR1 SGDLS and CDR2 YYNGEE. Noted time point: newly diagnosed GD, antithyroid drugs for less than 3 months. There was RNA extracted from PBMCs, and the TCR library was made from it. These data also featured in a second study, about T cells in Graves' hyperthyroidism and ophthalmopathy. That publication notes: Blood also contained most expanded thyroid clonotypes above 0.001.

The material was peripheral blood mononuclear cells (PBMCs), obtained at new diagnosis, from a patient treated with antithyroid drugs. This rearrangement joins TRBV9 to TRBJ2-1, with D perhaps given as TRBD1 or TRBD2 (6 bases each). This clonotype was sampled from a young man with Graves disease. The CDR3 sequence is CASSVEGWRGSSYNEQFF. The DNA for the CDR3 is TGTGCCAGCAGCGTAGAGGGGTGGAGGGGGAGCTCCTACAATGAGCAGTTCTTC.